Described below is a single TCR beta chain sequence and its context. As yet, its antigen is unknown. The data were obtained in a study of shared clonotypes between healthy human individuals. Findings and limits, study-wide: Generation probability values for non-shared clonotypes were lower than those for clonotypes shared by all four donors. Around 4.7% of naive CD4 clonotypes were shared across a few donors.

At a deep level, the assay was run. Clones were read by immunoSEQ multiplex PCR, and TCRdb kept only the in-frame ones, dropping some. The table lists some 630,000 clones, about 96% of them singletons. There are 18 residues in the CDR3. Germline-derived CDR1 and CDR2 are SNHLY and FYNNEI. The V segment lost 8 bases and the J segment 2 bases; nucleotides outside the gene matches: 19. The naive CD8 population came from CD45RO-negative cells selected for CCR7, without terminally differentiated effector memory CD45RA+ cells. Sequenced material: naive CD8+ T cells sorted from blood. The sequence was obtained from a woman aged 25 to 39 in good health. The chain joins TRBV2 to TRBJ2-7; 9 bases fit TRBD2. The chain's CDR3 is CASWSNRGWLAGPYEQYF. The CDR3, as DNA: TGTGCCAGCTGGTCAAACAGGGGTTGGCTAGCGGGACCCTACGAGCAGTACTTC.